The sample holds many counts of the clone carrying this TCR beta chain. The data derive from a study of T cells after yellow fever vaccination. Looked up from germline, CDR1 is LGHNA and CDR2 is YNFKEQ. There are 14 residues in the CDR3. V was shortened by 8 bases and J by 4 bases, with 14 bases between the two germline ends. Using its own MiXCR run on the 5' RACE reads, TCRdb lists one record per CDR3 protein. The table has 200,000 to 250,000 distinct CDR3 sequences, about 3% seen once. Material: CD4+ T cells sorted from PBMCs, obtained 10 days after the yellow fever booster vaccination. This sequence joins TRBV4-2 and TRBJ2-2; D might be TRBD2 (7 bases). The TCR originated in a man in his late teens or twenties who received the YFV17D yellow fever vaccine. CDR3 residues: CASSRGAVTGELFF. In nucleotides, the CDR3 is TGTGCCAGCTCCCGGGGGGCGGTCACCGGGGAGCTGTTTTTT.